Listed below are T cell receptor beta chains from one sample, sequenced in a study of Ad26.COV2.S vaccination and SARS-CoV-2 variants. Clones were read by immunoSEQ multiplex PCR, and TCRdb kept only the in-frame ones, dropping some. The table records hundreds of thousands of clones, 88% of them present only once. Here the sequenced sample was peripheral blood, taken in a trial of Ad26.COV2.S vaccine versus placebo. The origin of the receptors is a person aged 18-65 years who received the Ad26.COV2.S COVID-19 vaccine or a placebo. Each CDR3 is given with its conserved first and last residue. A D gene is named only where the DNA matches it firmly. Only some rows state a clone size, as once, few, many or a class for expanded clones.

-	TRBV7-3	TRBJ2-3	TRBD1	CASSGTGNTDTQYF	TGTGCCAGCAGTGGGACAGGGAATACAGATACGCAGTATTTT
-	TRBV30	TRBJ2-7	-	CAWAGTHEQYF	TGTGCCTGGGCGGGTACCCACGAGCAGTACTTC
-	TRBV27	TRBJ1-6	-	CASSLLASYNSPLHF	TGTGCCAGCAGTTTATTGGCAAGCTATAATTCACCCCTCCACTTT
-	TRBV19	TRBJ2-6	-	CASSTRQTSGANVLTF	TGTGCCAGTAGTACCCGACAAACCTCTGGGGCCAACGTCCTGACTTTC
-	TRBV28	TRBJ1-2	-	CASSGVIGDGYTF	TGTGCCAGCAGTGGGGTCATTGGGGATGGCTACACCTTC
-	TRBV4-3	TRBJ1-1	-	CASSLSRGGVATEAFF	TGCGCCAGCAGCCTTAGTCGAGGGGGAGTAGCCACTGAAGCTTTCTTT
-	TRBV27	TRBJ2-5	-	CASNFRGSQETQYF	TGTGCCAGCAATTTCCGGGGATCCCAAGAGACCCAGTACTTC
-	TRBV5-4	TRBJ2-5	-	CASSLGRRGETQYF	TGTGCCAGCAGCTTGGGACGGAGGGGAGAGACCCAGTACTTC
-	TRBV19	TRBJ1-1	-	CASSLRRDIEAFF	TGTGCCAGTAGTCTAAGAAGGGATATTGAAGCTTTCTTT
-	TRBV4-2	TRBJ2-7	-	CASSQGGGWYEQYF	TGTGCCAGCAGCCAAGGGGGGGGCTGGTACGAGCAGTACTTC
few	TRBV6-5	TRBJ2-7	TRBD2	CASSSGLASYEQYF	TGTGCCAGCAGTTCGGGACTAGCCTCCTACGAGCAGTACTTC
-	TRBV10-3	TRBJ2-3	TRBD1	CAIRPGQGARPSTDTQYF	TGTGCCATCAGACCGGGACAGGGGGCGAGACCGAGCACAGATACGCAGTATTTT
-	TRBV7-2	TRBJ2-3	TRBD2	CASSPPLAGKDTQYF	TGTGCCAGCAGCCCCCCCCTAGCGGGTAAAGATACGCAGTATTTT
-	TRBV15	TRBJ1-6	-	CATSRDRVGSPLHF	TGTGCCACCAGCAGAGATCGGGTGGGATCACCCCTCCACTTT
-	TRBV6-2/TRBV6-3	TRBJ1-2	TRBD1	CASSYSRQGFTNYGYTF	TGTGCCAGCAGTTACTCGAGACAGGGATTTACTAACTATGGCTACACCTTC
-	TRBV4-3	TRBJ1-1	TRBD1	CASSQNPGQGSTEAFF	TGCGCCAGCAGCCAGAACCCGGGACAGGGGAGCACTGAAGCTTTCTTT
-	TRBV4-2	TRBJ1-4	-	CASSQGWTVEKLFF	TGTGCCAGCAGCCAGGGGTGGACAGTCGAAAAACTGTTTTTT
-	TRBV5-6	TRBJ1-2	-	CASSLALEGPSYGYTF	TGTGCCAGCAGCTTGGCTTTAGAGGGGCCAAGCTATGGCTACACCTTC
once	TRBV19	TRBJ2-1	TRBD2	CASSRAGNSYNEQFF	TGTGCCAGTAGTAGAGCGGGAAACTCCTACAATGAGCAGTTCTTC
many	TRBV28	TRBJ2-6	-	CASSDLQGGGANVLTF	TGTGCCAGCAGTGACCTCCAGGGGGGTGGGGCCAACGTCCTGACTTTC
-	TRBV28	TRBJ1-4	-	CASSLGQGGEKLFF	TGTGCCAGCAGTTTAGGGCAGGGCGGTGAAAAACTGTTTTTT
-	TRBV11-2	TRBJ1-1	-	CASSLEGLNTEAFF	TGTGCCAGCAGCTTAGAAGGGTTGAACACTGAAGCTTTCTTT
-	TRBV7-2	TRBJ1-3	-	CASSLGQTGNTIYF	TGTGCCAGCAGCTTAGGCCAGACTGGAAACACCATATATTTT
-	TRBV6-2/TRBV6-3	TRBJ1-5	-	CASSSLTRVHF	TGTGCCAGCAGTTCCCTCACCCGGGTCCATTTT
-	TRBV19	TRBJ2-4	TRBD2	CASSLGDYSTNIQYF	TGTGCCAGTAGTCTAGGGGACTACTCGACGAACATTCAGTACTTC
few	TRBV6-5	TRBJ1-6	-	CASSYSFNSPLHF	TGTGCCAGCAGTTACTCATTCAATTCACCCCTCCACTTT